This section outlines one T cell receptor (beta chain) sequence together with its context. No antigen is known for it. Both 60 Vbeta primers and 13 Jbeta primers went into the PCR. Here immunoSEQ multiplex PCR was the method, and the copy in TCRdb shows in-frame clones only, minus some. Of 150,000 to 200,000 clones in the sample, 79% are singletons; the top ten hold 3.5% to 5%. V lost 3 bases, J lost 6 bases, and 14 bases stayed unmatched. Per germline, CDR1 SGHRS and CDR2 YFSETQ. The CDR3 loop spans 17 amino acids. This sample is part of a study of cytomegalovirus exposure and HLA in healthy donors. General study findings and limits: Researchers counted some 150 TCR beta chains as cytomegalovirus-associated. Cytomegalovirus status, reportedly, was diagnosed with high specificity and sensitivity by the classifier. With later analysis, a missense DCLRE1C variant became linked to TCR beta V- and J-gene trimming.

The TCR sequence derives from a woman aged 25 to 45 in good health and CMV-seropositive. Sequencing was carried out using PBMCs. The chain combines TRBV5-1 with TRBJ2-1; 8 bases match TRBD2. The CDR3 DNA sequence: TGCGCCAGCAGCTCATCTGCATACGGGAGGGTCGGCAATGAGCAGTTCTTC. Protein product: CASSSSAYGRVGNEQFF.